Below, 15 T cell receptor beta chains from the same sample are listed, as sequenced in a study of T cells in Graves' hyperthyroidism and ophthalmopathy. Amplified TCR beta CDR3 regions derived from RNA transcripts. The HTBI primer set served for first-round RT-PCR of the TCR CDR3. TCRdb reprocessed the multiplex PCR reads via MiXCR and lists one record per CDR3 protein. The table shows around 340,000 distinct CDR3 sequences, with about 21% occurring only once. Sequenced input: blood. The origin of the receptors is a woman aged 45-65 years with Graves' hyperthyroidism.

This clonotype was detected only a few times. At one end, the junction sequence differs from germline, possibly due to a read error. V and J are TRBV29-1 and TRBJ1-1; 9 positions match TRBD1. CDR3 length equals 14 residues. Germline V gives CDR1 SQVTM, CDR2 ANQGSEA. Here the CDR3 reads CSVGGDRVGGEALF. The DNA for the CDR3 is TGCAGCGTTGGAGGGGACAGGGTGGGAGGTGAAGCTCTCTTT.

This clonotype was counted at least ten times. The rearrangement links TRBV2 to TRBJ2-2; D might be TRBD2 (6 bases). The CDR3 has 14 residues. Trimming removed 7 bases at V and 4 bases at J, with 13 bases between. Germline-derived CDR1 and CDR2 are SNHLY and FYNNEI. The DNA for the CDR3 is TGTGCCAGCATACGGGAGTCCCTCACCGGGGAGCTGTTTTTT. Translation: CASIRESLTGELFF.

This clonotype has ten or more counts. The chain recombines TRBV7-9 with TRBJ2-5; TRBD1 aligns across 7 bases. The CDR3 sequence is 14 residues long. CDR1 is SEHNR, CDR2 FQNEAQ, per germline (reference sequence). V gave up 8 bases and J gave up 2 bases; unmatched junction bases: 8. DNA of the CDR3: TGTGCCAGCCACGTCGGGACAGCACAAGAGACCCAGTACTTC. Translated: CASHVGTAQETQYF. Full variable domain (outside the CDR3, taken from reference TRBV7-9 and TRBJ2-5): DTGVSQNPRHKITKRGQNVTFRCDPISEHNRLYWYRQTLGQGPEFLTYFQNEAQLEKSRLLSDRFSAERPKGSFSTLEIQRTEQGDSAMYLCASHVGTAQETQYFGPGTRLLVL.

This clonotype was detected many times. The rearrangement joins TRBV5-1 to TRBJ2-3, with D perhaps matching TRBD2 (6 bases). With 6 bases removed from V and 0 bases from J, the gap between germline ends came to 8 bases. Germline V CDR1 and CDR2: SGHRS, YFSETQ. The CDR3 is 13 amino acids. As DNA, the CDR3 is TGCGCCAGCACTGGGACTAGCACAGATACGCAGTATTTT. It codes for CASTGTSTDTQYF.

The table lists this clonotype with many counts. The rearrangement uses TRBV11-2 and TRBJ2-1; TRBD1 might be the D (7 bases). Germline CDR1 reads SGHAT; CDR2 reads FQNNGV. The V end was cut by 0 bases, the J end by 9 bases, with 15 bases between. The CDR3 has 15 amino acids. The CDR3, as DNA: TGTGCCAGCAGCTTAGATCAGGCAGGGGGGTTTGAGCAGTTCTTC. Its translation is CASSLDQAGGFEQFF.

In nucleotides, the CDR3 is TGTGCCAGCAGCTTAGATCCCGGGGGGGGGGCGTTCTTC. Its protein is CASSLDPGGGAFF. The chain employs TRBV11-2 and TRBJ2-1; TRBD2 matches 8 bases. This CDR3 has 13 amino acids. Trimming took 0 bases from V and 15 from J; bases not matched to a gene: 7. Looked up from germline, CDR1 is SGHAT and CDR2 is FQNNGV.

This clonotype was detected many times. CDR3 bases: TGCGCCAGCCGGGAGGGGACAACTTCCTACGAGCAGTACTTC. Its translation is CASREGTTSYEQYF. The V call is TRBV5-1, the J call TRBJ2-7; 8 bases agree with TRBD2. CDR3 size: 14 residues. CDR1 and CDR2 from the germline V gene are SGHRS and YFSETQ. V trimming: 7 bases; J trimming: 1 base; junction bases outside the gene matches: 7.

V and J are TRBV6-1 and TRBJ2-4; D call uncertain. V gave up 9 bases and J gave up 1 base, with 13 bases separating them. This CDR3 spans 14 amino acids. The germline gives CDR1 MNHNS, CDR2 SASEGT. As DNA, the CDR3 is TGTGCCAGTCGACCACAGTACGCCAAAAACATTCAGTACTTC. It encodes CASRPQYAKNIQYF.

This clonotype was counted a single time. V usage is TRBV4-1 and J usage is TRBJ2-7, with a possible D match to TRBD2 (5 bases). Germline CDR1 MGHRA, CDR2 YSYEKL. V lost 0 bases, J lost 2 bases, and 11 bases lay in between. The CDR3 runs 15 residues. The CDR3 region is CASSQDERAAYEQYF. Here the CDR3 DNA reads TGCGCCAGCAGCCAAGACGAGAGGGCCGCCTACGAGCAGTACTTC.

At least ten counts were recorded for this clonotype. This chain joins TRBV11-3 and TRBJ2-7; perhaps TRBD1 as D (8 bases). The V gene's germline CDR1 is SGHNT and CDR2 YENEEA. V was clipped by 4 bases and J by 6 bases, with 13 bases between them. CDR3 length equals 13 residues. This chain's CDR3 is CASSSTGEGEQYF. The CDR3 DNA sequence: TGTGCCAGCAGCTCGACAGGGGAGGGCGAGCAGTACTTC.

The rearrangement links TRBV5-1 to TRBJ2-7, with a possible D match to TRBD1 (5 bases). V lost 5 bases, J lost 7 bases, and 13 bases lay in between. The CDR3 is 12 amino acids. CDR1 and CDR2 from the germline V gene are SGHRS and YFSETQ. The CDR3 sequence is CASSSGFSEQYF. The CDR3 nucleotides read TGCGCCAGCAGTTCAGGGTTTAGTGAGCAGTACTTC.

This clonotype was observed at least ten times. This chain links TRBV5-1 with TRBJ2-1; 7 bases match TRBD2. Germline V gene lookup returns CDR1 SGHRS and CDR2 YFSETQ. CDR3 length: 15 residues. V lost 4 bases, J lost 8 bases, and 12 bases stayed unmatched. In DNA, the CDR3 is TGCGCCAGCAGCCCGTCGGGACTATTAACCTATGAGCAGTTCTTC. Protein: CASSPSGLLTYEQFF.

This clonotype showed up many times. This sequence joins TRBV2 and TRBJ2-1, with TRBD2 as a possible D gene (5 bases). The CDR3 totals 14 residues. CDR1 is SNHLY and CDR2 is FYNNEI in the germline V gene. V lost 5 bases, J lost 7 bases, and 15 bases lay in between. The CDR3 here is CASSFPVGENEQFF. CDR3 bases: TGTGCCAGCAGTTTCCCCGTTGGGGAGAATGAGCAGTTCTTC.

This chain links TRBV27 with TRBJ1-6, with TRBD1 matching over 7 bases. The J segment lost 4 bases and the V segment lost 5 bases, leaving 8 bases of the junction unmatched. Germline assignment: CDR1 MNHEY and CDR2 SMNVEV (reference sequence). The CDR3 is made up of 16 amino acids. The CDR3: CASSLRDRKYNSPLHF. The CDR3 region has the DNA TGTGCCAGCAGTCTAAGGGACAGAAAATATAATTCACCCCTCCACTTT.

This clonotype was counted at least ten times. V usage is TRBV7-9 and J usage is TRBJ2-7; maybe TRBD1 (5 bases). CDR3 length: 16 residues. Germline CDR1 SEHNR, CDR2 FQNEAQ (reference sequence). V was shortened by 4 bases and J by 3 bases, with 19 bases between the two germline ends. The CDR3 DNA sequence: TGTGCCAGCAGCTGGCCTACAGGAACCCCCTACTACGAGCAGTACTTC. Translated: CASSWPTGTPYYEQYF.